The 8 T cell receptor beta chains below all came from one sample that was sequenced in a study of blood T cell repertoires in COVID-19. Clones were sequenced by immunoSEQ multiplex PCR, and TCRdb holds only the in-frame ones, with some missing. The sample holds approximately 120,000 clones, 70% to 90% seen once. The sample taken for sequencing was peripheral blood. All receptors derive from a human donor in a cohort sampled during active COVID-19.

The chain employs TRBV2 and TRBJ2-1, with TRBD2 matching over 9 bases. Germline CDR1 and CDR2: SNHLY and FYNNEI. With 8 bases clipped from V and 4 bases from J, the junction kept 6 bases outside the gene matches. CDR3 size: 14 residues. DNA of the CDR3: TGTGCCAGCCATAGCGGGGGAAATTACAATGAGCAGTTCTTC. It yields the protein CASHSGGNYNEQFF.

The chain carries TRBV28 and TRBJ1-1, with D hard to call. The CDR3 is made up of 17 amino acids. Trimming stripped 3 bases from V and 1 base from J, with 18 bases between. Germline V lookup: CDR1 MDHEN, CDR2 SYDVKM. The CDR3 DNA is TGTGCCAGCAGTTTCCCAGTGGAGAAGAACAAGAACACTGAAGCTTTCTTT. Amino acids: CASSFPVEKNKNTEAFF.

The table lists this clone with a count of one. The V and J genes are TRBV5-1 and TRBJ2-3; TRBD2 agrees at 13 bases. The CDR3 spans 16 residues. Germline V gene data show CDR1 as SGHRS and CDR2 as YFSETQ. After removal of 3 bases from V and 5 bases from J, the junction contained 6 bases not matched to a gene. The CDR3, as DNA: TGCGCCAGCAGCTGGGGACTAGCGGGGAAGGTAGATACGCAGTATTTT. This sequence encodes CASSWGLAGKVDTQYF.

V is TRBV28 and J is TRBJ2-1, with D perhaps TRBD1 (7 bases). V was clipped by 6 bases and J by 4 bases, with 25 bases between them. The germline V gene encodes CDR1 MDHEN and CDR2 SYDVKM. This CDR3 is built from 18 residues. The CDR3 region has the DNA TGTGCCAGCAGCCGCTTACTAAACAGGGGCGGGAAGTACAATGAGCAGTTCTTC. Translating gives CASSRLLNRGGKYNEQFF.

The table lists this clone with a few counts. The chain uses TRBV6-5 and TRBJ1-5, with 9 bases that match TRBD1. Per the germline V gene, CDR1 is MNHEY and CDR2 is SVGAGI. The CDR3 spans 14 residues. V gave up 6 bases and J gave up 7 bases; unmatched junction bases: 7. The CDR3 protein is CASRRTGVGQPQHF. CDR3 sequence (DNA): TGTGCCAGCAGGAGGACAGGGGTTGGGCAGCCCCAGCATTTT.

This clone has a single count. The chain combines TRBV7-2 with TRBJ2-7, with D perhaps TRBD2 (5 bases). Between the trimmed V and J ends, which lost 1 base and 10 bases, there was a span of 8 bases. The CDR3 is 11 amino acids. Germline-derived CDR1 and CDR2 are SGHTA and FQGNSA. CDR3 protein: CASSLGLHQYF. CDR3 DNA: TGTGCCAGCAGCTTAGGACTACATCAGTACTTC. The full variable domain, its missing parts supplied by reference TRBV7-2 and TRBJ2-7, is GAGVSQSPSNKVTEKGKDVELRCDPISGHTALYWYRQSLGQGLEFLIYFQGNSAPDKSGLPSDRFSAERTGGSVSTLTIQRTQQEDSAVYLCASSLGLHQYFGPGTRLTVT.

Details on this clone: Sequence at one end of the junction differs from germline and may be a read error. The rearrangement links TRBV7-7 to TRBJ2-2; 9 bases map to TRBD1. CDR3 length: 16 residues. Germline CDR1 SSHAT, CDR2 FNYEAQ (reference sequence). CDR3 amino acids: CASSSTGTGLAGELFF. CDR3 DNA sequence: TGTGCTAGCAGCTCCACTGGGACAGGGTTAGCTGGGGAGCTGTTTTTT.

The chain employs TRBV6-6 and TRBJ2-2; perhaps TRBD2 as D (6 bases). V was cut by 5 bases and J by 1 base, with 11 bases left in between. The CDR3 totals 15 residues. The V gene's germline CDR1 is MNHNY and CDR2 SVGAGI (reference sequence). CDR3 sequence: CASSKNGGNTGELFF. Here the CDR3 DNA reads TGTGCCAGCAGTAAAAACGGGGGGAACACCGGGGAGCTGTTTTTT.